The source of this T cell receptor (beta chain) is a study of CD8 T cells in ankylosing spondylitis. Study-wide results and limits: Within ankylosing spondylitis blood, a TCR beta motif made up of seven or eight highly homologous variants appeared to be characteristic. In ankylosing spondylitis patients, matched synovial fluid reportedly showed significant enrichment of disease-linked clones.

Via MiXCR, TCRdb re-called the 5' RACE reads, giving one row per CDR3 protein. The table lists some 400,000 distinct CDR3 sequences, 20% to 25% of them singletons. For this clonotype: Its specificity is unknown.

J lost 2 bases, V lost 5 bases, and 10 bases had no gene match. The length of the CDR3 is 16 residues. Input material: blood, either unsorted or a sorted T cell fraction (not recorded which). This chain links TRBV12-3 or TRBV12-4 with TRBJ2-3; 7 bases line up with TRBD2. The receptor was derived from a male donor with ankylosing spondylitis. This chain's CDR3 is CASSLGPGLTTDTQYF. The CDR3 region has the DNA TGTGCCAGCAGTCTAGGGCCGGGACTAACCACAGATACGCAGTATTTT.